This is a list of T cell receptor beta chains from one sample in a study of glioma-infiltrating T cells after dendritic cell vaccination. Method: immunoSEQ multiplex PCR; TCRdb's copy keeps in-frame clones and lacks some. The sample includes more than 70,000 clones, 80% to 90% seen only once; the top ten take around 2.4%. Material: blood, obtained after dendritic cell vaccination. These receptors originate from a human donor with glioblastoma. CDR3s include the opening cysteine and the closing phenylalanine or tryptophan. D genes are given only for firm matches. The size of a clone is reported for some rows only, either as once, few or many, or as a class for expanded clones.

few	TRBV5-1	TRBJ2-5	TRBD1	TGCGCCAGCAGCTCAGGGACAGGGAAAGAGACCCAGTACTTC	CASSSGTGKETQYF
.	TRBV27	TRBJ2-2	.	TGTGCCAGCAGTCTCGACTTATACACCGGGGAGCTGTTTTTT	CASSLDLYTGELFF
.	TRBV6-1	TRBJ1-2	.	TGTGCCAGCAGTGAAGGGTACAGGGTTTATGGCTACACCTTC	CASSEGYRVYGYTF
.	TRBV6-4	TRBJ2-7	TRBD2	TGTGCCAGCAGTCCCGTAGCGGGGAGCTACGAGCAGTACTTC	CASSPVAGSYEQYF
.	TRBV15	TRBJ1-2	TRBD1	TGTGCCACCAGCAGAGGGACAGGGCTCGGGAACTATGGCTACACCTTC	CATSRGTGLGNYGYTF
.	TRBV7-2	TRBJ2-7	TRBD2	TGTGCCAGCAGCACCGGGACTAGCAGCTCCTACGAGCAGTACTTC	CASSTGTSSSYEQYF
.	TRBV4-1	TRBJ2-5	TRBD2	TGCGCCAGCAGCCAAGCCGGGACTAGCGGGAGAACAGAGACCCAGTACTTC	CASSQAGTSGRTETQYF
.	TRBV7-2	TRBJ2-4	.	TGTGCCAGCAGTCAGGGGTACGTGGGGACCAATCAGTACTTC	CASSQGYVGTNQYF
once	TRBV2	TRBJ1-2	TRBD1	TGTGCCAGCAGGACCGGGACAGGAGGAGGAGGCTACACCTTC	CASRTGTGGGGYTF
once	TRBV6-5	TRBJ2-1	TRBD1	TGTGCCAGCAGTTACCACGGGACAGGGGCCTACAATGAGCAGTTCTTC	CASSYHGTGAYNEQFF
.	TRBV7-6	TRBJ1-1	.	TGTGCCAGCAGCTTACAGGAATACACTGAAGCTTTCTTT	CASSLQEYTEAFF
.	TRBV27	TRBJ2-1	.	TGTGCCAGCAGTTTATGGGCAGGGGTCCTAGAGAATGAGCAGTTCTTC	CASSLWAGVLENEQFF
.	TRBV6-4	TRBJ2-3	TRBD2	TGTGCCAGCAGTGATAGCGGGAGGGCCACAGATACGCAGTATTTT	CASSDSGRATDTQYF